The 22 T cell receptor beta chains listed next were all sequenced from one sample in a study of CD8 T cells in Susac syndrome (dated by TCRdb to between 2019 and 2020). The library was prepared using the immunoSEQ multiplex PCR assay. RNA was extracted using the RNeasy kit, and roughly 0.45 to 1 microgram was reverse transcribed with random hexamers. The public reads were reanalyzed by TCRdb: fastp trimming at Q25, MiXCR alignment, in-frame beta chains only. Every entry covers one CDR3 protein and lists the most common genes and DNA from its rows. The sample table records fewer than 150,000 distinct CDR3 sequences; roughly 96% of these occur just once. Approximately 0.12% of the sample goes to the ten largest clones. The sample consisted of CD4+ T cells from PBMCs. The origin of the receptors is a human donor in good health.

This rearrangement joins TRBV24-1 to TRBJ2-1, with 11 bases matching TRBD1. CDR3 length: 16 amino acids. In germline, CDR1 is KGHDR, CDR2 SFDVKD. Trimming cost V 6 bases and J 4 bases; bases outside gene matches: 7. Written as DNA, the CDR3 is TGTGCCACCAGTCCCGGACAGGGGGCGGGATACAATGAGCAGTTCTTC. Amino acids: CATSPGQGAGYNEQFF.

As to this clonotype: Compared with germline, one end of the junction differs, possibly owing to a read error. The chain combines TRBV7-9 with TRBJ2-7; D uncertain. Germline loops: CDR1 SEHNR, CDR2 FQNEAQ (reference sequence). The CDR3 is 14 residues long. The CDR3 sequence is CASSPLPSPYEQCF. The DNA of the CDR3 is TGTGCCAGCAGCCCCCTTCCGTCCCCCTACGAGCAGTGCTTC.

The V gene is TRBV30, the J gene TRBJ1-3; D unresolved. The CDR3 is 17 amino acids. The V and J ends lost 1 base and 0 bases respectively, with 16 bases between them. Germline CDR1 and CDR2: GTSNPN and SVGIG (reference sequence). CDR3 DNA sequence: TGTGCCTGGAGTGGGTCCCGGACGGTGAGCTCTGGAAACACCATATATTTT. Protein product: CAWSGSRTVSSGNTIYF.

This clonotype is a singleton in its sample. V gene TRBV3-1 combines with J gene TRBJ2-3; D gene ambiguous. In germline, CDR1 is LGHDT, CDR2 YNNKEL (reference sequence). With 1 base removed from V and 1 base from J, the gap between germline ends came to 6 bases. CDR3 size: 14 residues. For the CDR3, the DNA is TGTGCCAGCAGCCAAGTTTGGGGCACAGATACGCAGTATTTT. This sequence encodes CASSQVWGTDTQYF.

The chain carries TRBV19 and TRBJ1-5; a weak D match, TRBD1 (6 bases). The CDR3 extends over 17 amino acids. The V and J ends lost 7 bases and 2 bases respectively, with 21 bases between them. The germline V gene has CDR1 LNHDA and CDR2 SQIVND (reference sequence). CDR3 bases: TGTGCCAGTACACCACAGGGAGGGGTATTCGGCAATCAGCCCCAGCATTTT. It yields the protein CASTPQGGVFGNQPQHF.

The CDR3 nucleotides are TGTGCCAGCAGCTTAGTTGTACGGGATGAGCAGTTCTTC. It encodes CASSLVVRDEQFF. The V call is TRBV7-2, the J call TRBJ2-1; no firm D call. The CDR3 extends over 13 amino acids. Germline lookup yields CDR1 SGHTA and CDR2 FQGNSA. V was trimmed by 1 base and J by 8 bases, leaving 9 bases between them.

The V call is TRBV21-1, the J call TRBJ1-1; TRBD1 is taken as the D call from the table, unchecked against the DNA. TRBV21-1 is deemed a pseudogene. There are 14 residues in the CDR3. Here the CDR3 reads CASSKDDSYTEAFF. The CDR3 DNA is TGTGCCAGCAGCAAGGATGACAGTTACACTGAAGCTTTCTTT.

V usage is TRBV19 and J usage is TRBJ2-2, with 8 bases fitting TRBD2. The CDR3 runs 12 residues. Germline V lookup: CDR1 LNHDA, CDR2 SQIVND (reference sequence). CDR3 DNA: TGTGGGACCAGCGGGGGCACCGGGGAGCTGTTTTTT. This gives the protein CGTSGGTGELFF.

The chain joins TRBV29-1 to TRBJ2-5; unclear D gene. Between the trimmed V and J ends, which lost 6 bases and 6 bases, there was a span of 11 bases. The length of the CDR3 is 11 residues. The germline CDR1 and CDR2 sequences are SQVTM and ANQGSEA. The CDR3 DNA follows: TGCAGCGTGTGGGTGGGCCAGACCCAGTACTTC. Translated: CSVWVGQTQYF.

This chain connects TRBV15 to TRBJ2-1, with D hard to call. The CDR3 runs 15 residues. V was cut by 0 bases and J by 0 bases, with 6 bases left in between. Germline V gives CDR1 LNHNV, CDR2 YYDKDF (reference sequence). Here the CDR3 reads CATSRDRSSYNEQFF. CDR3 bases: TGTGCCACCAGCAGAGACAGGAGCTCCTACAATGAGCAGTTCTTC.

The rearrangement uses TRBV4-2 and TRBJ1-2, with D perhaps matching TRBD1 (5 bases). CDR1 is LGHNA, CDR2 YNFKEQ, per germline. V was trimmed by 0 bases and J by 8 bases, leaving 19 bases between them. This CDR3 comprises 16 residues. The CDR3 here is CASSQDKTQGAFGYTF. The CDR3 nucleotides read TGTGCCAGCAGCCAAGATAAAACCCAGGGCGCGTTCGGCTACACCTTC.

The CDR3 sequence is CATNPGTGGKETQYF. DNA of the CDR3: TGTGCCACCAATCCAGGGACAGGGGGCAAAGAGACCCAGTACTTC. The chain is built from TRBV24-1 and TRBJ2-5; TRBD1 agrees at 12 bases. The CDR3 covers 15 residues. Germline V gene lookup returns CDR1 KGHDR and CDR2 SFDVKD. The V gene end was trimmed by 8 bases and the J gene end by 3 bases; junction bases not matched to a gene: 6.

The genes are TRBV6-5 and TRBJ2-7; 8 nucleotides match TRBD1. The CDR3 has 14 residues. V shed 5 bases and J 2 bases; nucleotides not matched to a gene: 5. The germline CDR1 and CDR2 sequences are MNHEY and SVGAGI. CDR3 in amino acids: CASSPGGAPYEQYF. In DNA form, the CDR3 reads TGTGCCAGCAGTCCAGGGGGCGCCCCCTACGAGCAGTACTTC.

J is TRBJ2-3 and V is TRBV3-1; D is undetermined. Trimming removed 0 bases at V and 7 bases at J, with 5 bases between. Germline CDR1 is LGHDT and CDR2 is YNNKEL (reference sequence). The CDR3 spans 12 residues. This CDR3 reads CASSQETHTQYF. CDR3 sequence (DNA): TGTGCCAGCAGCCAAGAGACCCATACGCAGTATTTT.

The rearrangement uses TRBV19 and TRBJ2-1, with a possible D match to TRBD1 (5 bases). Germline V gene sequence: CDR1 LNHDA, CDR2 SQIVND (reference sequence). V lost 5 bases and J lost 6, with 20 bases in between. This CDR3 region has 16 residues. The CDR3 coding sequence is TGTGCCAGTAGTGCCTCCGGGCCCAGGGTGCGCAATGAGCAGTTCTTC. It is translated as CASSASGPRVRNEQFF.

The chain employs TRBV27 and TRBJ1-1, with D unclear. The CDR3 covers 13 residues. Germline CDR1 is MNHEY and CDR2 is SMNVEV (reference sequence). Trimming removed 6 bases from V and 1 base from J, with 9 bases in between. This CDR3 is CASRPGWNTEAFF. The CDR3 nucleotides read TGTGCCAGCAGACCCGGATGGAACACTGAAGCTTTCTTT.

The V gene is TRBV20-1, the J gene TRBJ2-7, with D possibly called TRBD1 or TRBD2 (5 bases each). Trimming pared 6 bases from V and 7 bases from J, leaving 19 bases between. Germline CDR1 and CDR2: DFQATT and SNEGSKA (reference sequence). This CDR3 is 13 amino acids long. CDR3 sequence reads: CSAPVSGLREQYF. In DNA, the CDR3 is TGCAGTGCCCCCGTTTCGGGGCTGAGGGAGCAGTACTTC.

This rearrangement joins TRBV12-3 or TRBV12-4 to TRBJ1-1; 7 bases align to TRBD1. This CDR3 is built from 13 residues. Unmatched junction bases numbered 5, after V lost 6 bases and J lost 4 bases. CDR3 bases: TGTGCCAGCAGACCGGGACAGTTCACTGAAGCTTTCTTT. Encoded protein: CASRPGQFTEAFF.

The rearrangement uses TRBV6-5 and TRBJ2-1, with TRBD2 matching 10 bases. The germline CDR1 and CDR2 sequences are MNHEY and SVGAGI. V was clipped by 0 bases and J by 4 bases; unmatched bases: 9. The CDR3 has 18 amino acids. The CDR3 coding sequence is TGTGCCAGCAGTTACTCGCCCCCCGGGACTAGCGAGTACAATGAGCAGTTCTTC. This codes for CASSYSPPGTSEYNEQFF.

This rearrangement joins TRBV20-1 to TRBJ1-2; 9 bases are shared with TRBD1. V trimming: 6 bases; J trimming: 4 bases; junction bases outside the gene matches: 6. The CDR3 has 13 residues. Germline V gene lookup returns CDR1 DFQATT and CDR2 SNEGSKA (reference sequence). The CDR3 sequence: CSARTGDTYGYTF. The CDR3 DNA reads TGCAGTGCCAGGACAGGGGACACCTATGGCTACACCTTC.

The chain links TRBV4-2 to TRBJ1-2, with 10 bases aligning to TRBD1. This CDR3 comprises 17 residues. Germline lookup yields CDR1 LGHNA and CDR2 YNFKEQ. The trim removed 4 bases at V and 8 bases at J, leaving 16 bases unmatched. The CDR3 is CASSLPGQGPLVEGYTF. Here the CDR3 DNA reads TGTGCCAGCAGCCTTCCGGGACAGGGGCCTCTCGTCGAGGGCTACACCTTC.

This clonotype appeared a single time. V usage is TRBV28 and J usage is TRBJ2-7, with 8 bases fitting TRBD1. The ends lost 11 bases at V and 6 bases at J; junction bases unmatched: 12. The CDR3 extends over 13 amino acids. Germline CDR1 and CDR2: MDHEN and SYDVKM. CDR3: CAVTGQAFGEQYF. The CDR3 region has the DNA TGTGCCGTCACGGGACAGGCCTTTGGCGAGCAGTACTTC.